The 31 T cell receptor beta chains presented below share a single source sample, sequenced in a study of T cell responses to AZD1222 COVID-19 vaccine. Sequencing was performed with immunoSEQ multiplex PCR; in TCRdb, only in-frame clones are kept and a portion is missing. The table records 50,000 or so clones, approximately 89% of them present only once. Sequences were derived from peripheral blood, sampled on day 0 of AZD1222 vaccination. The receptors originated from an adult in good health.

The chain employs TRBV15 and TRBJ1-2, with unresolved D. V lost 3 bases, J lost 0 bases, and 11 bases lay in between. CDR3 length: 15 residues. In germline, CDR1 is LNHNV, CDR2 YYDKDF (reference sequence). The CDR3 region has the DNA TGTGCCACCAGCAGGTCCGGCGGAGCTAACTATGGCTACACCTTC. It codes for CATSRSGGANYGYTF.

The chain links TRBV7-9 to TRBJ1-5; D is possibly TRBD1 (5 bases). The CDR3 spans 14 residues. The V gene's germline CDR1 is SEHNR and CDR2 FQNEAQ (reference sequence). V was clipped by 1 base and J by 1 base, with 5 bases between them. This CDR3 reads CASSLGQSNQPQHF. CDR3 sequence (DNA): TGTGCCAGCAGCTTAGGACAGAGCAATCAGCCCCAGCATTTT.

The V gene is TRBV5-1, the J gene TRBJ2-7; D is uncertain. CDR1 SGHRS and CDR2 YFSETQ come from the germline V gene. The CDR3 sequence is 13 residues long. Between the trimmed V and J ends, which lost 0 bases and 2 bases, there was a span of 6 bases. CDR3 loop: CASSLDNAYEQYF. CDR3 nucleotide sequence: TGCGCCAGCAGCTTGGATAACGCCTACGAGCAGTACTTC.

The chain uses TRBV6-5 and TRBJ2-2; no firm D call. The CDR3 length is 12 residues. Germline values: CDR1 MNHEY, CDR2 SVGAGI. Trimming left V 6 bases short and J 2 bases short, with 4 bases between. The CDR3: CASRLNTGELFF. The DNA of the CDR3 is TGTGCCAGCAGGCTAAACACCGGGGAGCTGTTTTTT.

This clone occurred once. The V gene is TRBV5-6, the J gene TRBJ1-5, with 7 bases lining up with TRBD1. The V gene's germline CDR1 is SGHDT and CDR2 YYEEEE. This CDR3 region has 15 residues. Germline trimming cut 4 bases from V and 1 base from J; bases unmatched to any gene: 5. In nucleotides, the CDR3 is TGTGCCAGCAGCCTAGGGACAGTGAGCAATCAGCCCCAGCATTTT. Residues: CASSLGTVSNQPQHF.

The chain couples TRBV28 to TRBJ1-2, with 9 positions matching TRBD1. Germline V lookup: CDR1 MDHEN, CDR2 SYDVKM. J gave up 7 bases and V 1 base, and 7 bases lay outside the gene matches. The CDR3 is made up of 15 amino acids. The CDR3 nucleotides are TGTGCCAGCAGTTTATATACAGGGGGCGCGCCTGGCTACACCTTC. The encoded protein is CASSLYTGGAPGYTF.

J is TRBJ2-4 and V is TRBV21-1. TRBV21-1 is designated a pseudogene. The CDR3 is 16 residues long. CDR3 DNA sequence: TGTGCCAGCAGCCTCCCGGGGCAGCTAGCCAAAAACATTCAGTACTTC. The encoded protein is CASSLPGQLAKNIQYF.

V usage is TRBV27 and J usage is TRBJ2-1; possible D gene TRBD2, 6 bases. This CDR3 is 12 amino acids long. Germline CDR1 reads MNHEY; CDR2 reads SMNVEV (reference sequence). With 7 bases removed from V and 7 bases from J, the gap between germline ends came to 11 bases. The CDR3 protein is CASNGSGNEQFF. For the CDR3, the DNA is TGTGCCAGCAACGGGAGTGGAAATGAGCAGTTCTTC.

This clone has only one observation. The chain has TRBV11-1 and TRBJ2-5, with TRBD1 as a possible D gene (7 bases). Germline V gives CDR1 SGHAT, CDR2 FQDESV (reference sequence). Trimming shortened V by 3 bases and J by 2 bases, and 13 bases separated the two germline ends. The CDR3 loop spans 15 amino acids. The CDR3 DNA reads TGTGCCAGCAGCTTCAGGGGGGACCCTCAAGAGACCCAGTACTTC. Its translation: CASSFRGDPQETQYF.

This chain joins TRBV7-9 and TRBJ2-6; D not resolved. The CDR3 covers 15 residues. CDR1 and CDR2 from the germline V gene are SEHNR and FQNEAQ (reference sequence). V was shortened by 3 bases and J by 0 bases, with 6 bases between the two germline ends. The CDR3 protein is CASSFASSGANVLTF. The CDR3 nucleotides are TGTGCCAGCAGCTTTGCCAGCTCTGGGGCCAACGTCCTGACTTTC.

The chain links TRBV7-9 to TRBJ1-2; 9 bases map to TRBD1. The junction had 4 bases not matched to a gene; V was cut back by 1 base and J by 7 bases. CDR1 and CDR2 (germline): SEHNR, FQNEAQ (reference sequence). The CDR3 spans 14 residues. CDR3 in amino acids: CASSLDGTGSGYTF. CDR3 sequence (DNA): TGTGCCAGCAGCTTAGATGGGACAGGGTCTGGCTACACCTTC.

J is TRBJ1-6 and V is TRBV9, with D possibly being TRBD1 (6 bases). The V gene's germline CDR1 is SGDLS and CDR2 YYNGEE. This CDR3 has 14 amino acids. V was trimmed by 3 bases and J by 10 bases, leaving 14 bases between them. CDR3 in amino acids: CASSEGGQPSPLHF. CDR3 nucleotides: TGTGCCAGCAGCGAGGGAGGACAGCCATCACCCCTCCACTTT.

This clone came up once. The chain joins TRBV5-1 to TRBJ2-7, with 12 bases aligning to TRBD2. This CDR3 is 16 amino acids long. The V gene's germline CDR1 is SGHRS and CDR2 YFSETQ. With 4 bases clipped from V and 1 base from J, the junction kept 6 bases outside the gene matches. For the CDR3, the DNA is TGCGCCAGCAGCCCGAGGACTAGCGGGATTTCCTACGAGCAGTACTTC. Translation gives CASSPRTSGISYEQYF.

This chain uses TRBV3-1 (or the pseudogene TRBV3-2) with TRBJ2-1; TRBD2 aligns across 14 bases. V lost 0 bases, J lost 6 bases, and 7 bases stayed unmatched. The CDR3 sequence is 18 residues long. Germline V gene data show CDR1 as LGHDT and CDR2 as YNNKEL (reference sequence). The CDR3 sequence is CASSQEGLAGALTNEQFF. The CDR3 bases are TGTGCCAGCAGCCAAGAGGGACTAGCGGGAGCCCTAACCAATGAGCAGTTCTTC.

J is TRBJ2-2 and V is TRBV3-1 (or the pseudogene TRBV3-2), with unresolved D. V lost 6 bases and J 2 bases, leaving 10 bases between the germline ends. CDR1 and CDR2 (germline): LGHDT, YNNKEL (reference sequence). The CDR3 sequence is 14 residues long. As DNA, the CDR3 is TGTGCCAGCAGTGATTCCTCAAACACCGGGGAGCTGTTTTTT. This translates into CASSDSSNTGELFF.

CDR3 in amino acids: CASSQDPRGDEQFF. The DNA for the CDR3 is TGCGCCAGCAGCCAAGACCCGAGGGGGGATGAGCAGTTCTTC. The chain employs TRBV4-1 and TRBJ2-1; D tentatively reads TRBD1 or TRBD2 (6 bases each). Trimming left V 0 bases short and J 8 bases short, with 11 bases between. The length of the CDR3 is 14 residues. Germline-derived CDR1 and CDR2 are MGHRA and YSYEKL.

The chain links TRBV30 to TRBJ2-1; tentative D call: TRBD1 (6 bases). The germline gives CDR1 GTSNPN, CDR2 SVGIG (reference sequence). The CDR3 is made up of 11 amino acids. Trimming removed 5 bases at V and 4 bases at J, with 6 bases between. CDR3 nucleotide sequence: TGTGCCTGGGGACAGTACAATGAGCAGTTCTTC. Protein sequence: CAWGQYNEQFF.

This chain uses TRBV5-4 with TRBJ1-1, with D maybe TRBD1 (6 bases). The CDR3 consists of 14 residues. CDR1 is SGHNT and CDR2 is YYREEE in the germline V gene (reference sequence). Trimming cost V 4 bases and J 1 base, with 11 bases left between them. CDR3 region: CASSAGGPNTEAFF. Here the CDR3 DNA reads TGTGCCAGCAGCGCCGGGGGGCCGAACACTGAAGCTTTCTTT.

The chain recombines TRBV10-3 with TRBJ1-4, with D possibly matching TRBD1 (6 bases). The germline V gene has CDR1 ENHRY and CDR2 SYGVKD. Trimming pared 0 bases from V and 7 bases from J, leaving 9 bases between. The CDR3 runs 14 residues. The CDR3 here is CAISESGDIEKLFF. Here the CDR3 DNA reads TGTGCCATCAGTGAGTCAGGGGACATTGAAAAACTGTTTTTT.

CDR3 nucleotides: TGCGCCAGCAGCTTGGAAGGAACAGGGTGGGATGGCTACACCTTC. Translating gives CASSLEGTGWDGYTF. V and J are TRBV5-1 and TRBJ1-2; D is perhaps TRBD1 (6 bases). Germline lookup yields CDR1 SGHRS and CDR2 YFSETQ. V was trimmed by 0 bases and J by 6 bases, leaving 15 bases between them. This CDR3 is built from 15 residues.

The chain is built from TRBV4-1 and TRBJ2-1; 10 nucleotides line up with TRBD2. The V gene's germline CDR1 is MGHRA and CDR2 YSYEKL. The V and J ends lost 4 bases and 10 bases, in that order; junction bases with no gene match: 13. The CDR3 extends over 16 amino acids. The CDR3 nucleotides are TGCGCCAGCAGCCCTGCTGGTCTAGCGGGGGCCAGAGAGCAGTTCTTC. Amino acid sequence: CASSPAGLAGAREQFF.

This chain connects TRBV7-8 to TRBJ2-7, with a possible D match to TRBD1 (5 bases). Germline CDR1 and CDR2: SGHVS and FQNEAQ. The CDR3 extends over 13 amino acids. Deletions cut 0 bases from V and 3 bases from J, with 6 bases between. The CDR3 spells CASSLAGVYEQYF. In DNA, the CDR3 is TGTGCCAGCAGCTTAGCAGGGGTCTACGAGCAGTACTTC.

V is TRBV11-2 and J is TRBJ1-2, with D perhaps TRBD1 (5 bases). This CDR3 has 13 amino acids. V shed 5 bases and J shed 8 bases, with 15 bases lying between them. Germline CDR1 SGHAT, CDR2 FQNNGV. CDR3 sequence: CASSPRQSEGYTF. The DNA of the CDR3 is TGTGCCAGCAGCCCCCGACAGTCCGAGGGCTACACCTTC.

The chain carries TRBV5-4 and TRBJ2-3; TRBD1 might be the D (6 bases). Deletions cut 4 bases from V and 4 bases from J, with 13 bases between. The germline gives CDR1 SGHNT, CDR2 YYREEE (reference sequence). This CDR3 spans 14 amino acids. The chain's CDR3 is CASSPARTADTQYF. CDR3 DNA: TGTGCCAGCAGCCCCGCTCGGACAGCAGATACGCAGTATTTT. Full variable domain (outside the CDR3, taken from reference TRBV5-4 and TRBJ2-3): ETGVTQSPTHLIKTRGQQVTLRCSSQSGHNTVSWYQQALGQGPQFIFQYYREEENGRGNFPPRFSGLQFPNYSSELNVNALELDDSALYLCASSPARTADTQYFGPGTRLTVL.

J is TRBJ1-6 and V is TRBV6-5; TRBD1 agrees at 7 bases. The CDR3 is 15 residues long. Germline-derived CDR1 and CDR2 are MNHEY and SVGAGI. The trim removed 5 bases at V and 12 bases at J, leaving 13 bases unmatched. The CDR3, as DNA: TGTGCCAGCAGTACGCGGACAGGAATAATGGGACCCCTCCACTTT. It codes for CASSTRTGIMGPLHF.

This chain uses TRBV19 with TRBJ1-5; maybe TRBD1 (5 bases). Trimming shortened V by 5 bases and J by 1 base, and 9 bases separated the two germline ends. The CDR3 has 14 residues. CDR1 and CDR2 (germline): LNHDA, SQIVND (reference sequence). The CDR3 region is CASSARDSNQPQHF. The CDR3 nucleotides read TGTGCCAGTAGTGCCCGGGACAGCAATCAGCCCCAGCATTTT.

The gene calls are TRBV28 and TRBJ1-1; 10 bases agree with TRBD1. The V and J ends lost 1 base and 5 bases, in that order; junction bases with no gene match: 13. CDR1 and CDR2 from the germline V gene are MDHEN and SYDVKM. CDR3 length equals 18 residues. The CDR3 DNA sequence: TGTGCCAGCAGTTTATCCCCGAGCCGACAGGGGGCCGGAACTGAAGCTTTCTTT. It yields the protein CASSLSPSRQGAGTEAFF.

About this clone itself: The junction and the germline gene differ at one end; a read error may be behind it. The chain links TRBV28 to TRBJ2-7; D might be TRBD2 (5 bases). Germline values: CDR1 MDHEN, CDR2 SYDVKM. There are 16 residues in the CDR3. The CDR3: CASSPPGNLPFYDQYF. The DNA for the CDR3 is TGTGCCAGCAGCCCACCCGGGAACCTCCCCTTTTACGACCAGTACTTC.

The chain is built from TRBV2 and TRBJ1-5; the match to TRBD1 covers 9 bases. V was pared by 4 bases and J by 5 bases, with 9 bases of the junction left unmatched. The CDR3 has 16 amino acids. Per germline, CDR1 SNHLY and CDR2 FYNNEI. CDR3 loop: CASSVSDRGGYQPQHF. The CDR3 nucleotides read TGTGCCAGCAGTGTTTCGGACAGGGGAGGATATCAGCCCCAGCATTTT.

DNA for the CDR3: TGTGCCAGCAGCCCGATCCCTAGCGGGAGGAATGAGCAGTTCTTC. This codes for CASSPIPSGRNEQFF. The chain joins TRBV5-6 to TRBJ2-1; 11 nucleotides agree with TRBD2. This CDR3 contains 15 residues. Germline V gene sequence: CDR1 SGHDT, CDR2 YYEEEE. V lost 4 bases, J lost 7 bases, and 7 bases stayed unmatched. The entire variable domain, with the rest obtained from reference TRBV5-6 and TRBJ2-1, is as follows: DAGVTQSPTHLIKTRGQQVTLRCSPKSGHDTVSWYQQALGQGPQFIFQYYEEEERQRGNFPDRFSGHQFPNYSSELNVNALLLGDSALYLCASSPIPSGRNEQFFGPGTRLTVL.

This clone has only one observation. The V call is TRBV7-9, the J call TRBJ1-1; D is unclear. The CDR3 has 14 amino acids. V lost 5 bases, J lost 13 bases, and 23 bases lay in between. Looked up from germline, CDR1 is SEHNR and CDR2 is FQNEAQ (reference sequence). CDR3 DNA: TGTGCCAGCAGCGACACTATTCGGCCACGGGGAGTTTTCTTT. The encoded protein is CASSDTIRPRGVFF.